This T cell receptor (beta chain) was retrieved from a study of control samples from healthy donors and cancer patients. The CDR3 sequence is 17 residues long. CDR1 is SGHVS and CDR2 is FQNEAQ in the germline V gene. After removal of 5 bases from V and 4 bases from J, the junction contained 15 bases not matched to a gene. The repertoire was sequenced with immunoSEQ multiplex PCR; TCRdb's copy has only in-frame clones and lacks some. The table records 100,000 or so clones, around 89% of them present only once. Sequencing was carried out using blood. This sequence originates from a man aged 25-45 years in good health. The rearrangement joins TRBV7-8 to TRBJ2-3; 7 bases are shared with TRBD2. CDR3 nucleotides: TGTGCCAGCAGCGCCACCCCTAGCGGAGCCCCCCCAGATACGCAGTATTTT. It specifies CASSATPSGAPPDTQYF.